This T cell receptor (beta chain) was identified in a study of circulating and synovial CD4+ cells in juvenile arthritis. Measured with immunoSEQ multiplex PCR; TCRdb has only the in-frame clones, and not every one. The data contain under 35,000 clones, about 95% of them singletons. Losses at the gene ends were 5 bases for V and 3 bases for J; bases not matched to a gene: 5. The germline CDR1 and CDR2 sequences are MNHEY and SVGAGI. CDR3 length equals 15 residues. Sequencing was performed on CD4+ T cells from blood. The clonotype originates from a human donor with juvenile idiopathic arthritis. This chain uses TRBV6-5 with TRBJ1-2; 11 bases match TRBD1. This chain's CDR3 is CASSPGQGGDYGYTF. The CDR3, as DNA: TGTGCCAGCAGTCCGGGACAGGGGGGTGACTATGGCTACACCTTC.